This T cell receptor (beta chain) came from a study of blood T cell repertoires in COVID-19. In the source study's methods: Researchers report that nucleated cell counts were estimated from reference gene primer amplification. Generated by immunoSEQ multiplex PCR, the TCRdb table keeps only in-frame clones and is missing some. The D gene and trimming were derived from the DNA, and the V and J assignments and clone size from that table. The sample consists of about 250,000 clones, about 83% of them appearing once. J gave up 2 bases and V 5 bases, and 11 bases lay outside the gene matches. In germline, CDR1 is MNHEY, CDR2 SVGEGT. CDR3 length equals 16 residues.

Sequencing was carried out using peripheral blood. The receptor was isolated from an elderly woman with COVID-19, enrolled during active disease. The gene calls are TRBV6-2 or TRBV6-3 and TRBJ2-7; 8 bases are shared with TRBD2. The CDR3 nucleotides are TGTGCCAGCAGTAAAAAAGCGGGGGAGAACACCTACGAGCAGTACTTC. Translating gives CASSKKAGENTYEQYF.